This T cell receptor (beta chain) was identified in a study of T cells after yellow fever vaccination. Study-wide points: Overlap between CD4 and CD8 compartments was detected for a small share of clonotypes. Abundant clonotypes from the bulk population could get into FACS-sorted repertoires as contaminants. Weaker overall was a secondary response that nonetheless peaked faster, on day 5 versus 15. Most clones from primary vaccination resurfaced after the booster (around 95% CD4, approximately 87% CD8).

Trimming pared 0 bases from V and 0 bases from J, leaving 19 bases between. This CDR3 spans 19 amino acids. Germline V gives CDR1 SGHRS, CDR2 YFSETQ. This clonotype has only a few counts. The antigen is unknown. TCRdb passed the 5' RACE reads through MiXCR, listing each CDR3 protein once. The top ten clones hold more than 13% of a sample with 450,000 to 650,000 distinct CDR3 sequences, 13% of them seen once. The chain is built from TRBV5-1 and TRBJ2-1; D possibly corresponds to TRBD2 (6 bases). The sequence came from a man younger than 45 who received the YFV17D yellow fever vaccine. Sample: PBMCs, taken on the day of the yellow fever booster vaccination. This CDR3 reads CASSLEPLIRDFSYNEQFF. In nucleotides, the CDR3 is TGCGCCAGCAGCTTGGAGCCTTTAATCCGGGACTTCTCCTACAATGAGCAGTTCTTC. Using reference TRBV5-1 and TRBJ2-1 for the parts outside the CDR3, the full variable domain is KAGVTQTPRYLIKTRGQQVTLSCSPISGHRSVSWYQQTPGQGLQFLFEYFSETQRNKGNFPGRFSGRQFSNSRSEMNVSTLELGDSALYLCASSLEPLIRDFSYNEQFFGPGTRLTVL.